Shown below are 10 T cell receptor beta chains from a single sample sequenced in a study of T cell responses to AZD1222 COVID-19 vaccine. Profiling relied on immunoSEQ multiplex PCR, and the TCRdb table lists in-frame clones only, not all of them. This sample carries tens of thousands of clones, approximately 92% of them seen once, and the ten largest clones take roughly 31%. This material consisted of peripheral blood, taken on day 0 of AZD1222 vaccination. These receptors all stem from an adult in good health.

This chain connects TRBV28 to TRBJ1-1; D is uncertain. The CDR3 is made up of 14 amino acids. V shed 3 bases and J shed 3 bases, with 11 bases lying between them. Looked up from germline, CDR1 is MDHEN and CDR2 is SYDVKM. CDR3 DNA: TGTGCCAGCAGTTTTTCGTCGGCGTACACTGAAGCTTTCTTT. Amino acid sequence: CASSFSSAYTEAFF.

This sequence joins TRBV5-4 and TRBJ2-3; D is unresolved. The germline V gene has CDR1 SGHNT and CDR2 YYREEE (reference sequence). CDR3 length equals 15 residues. V lost 0 bases and J lost 6, with 14 bases in between. CDR3: CASSLANLLGDTQYF. In DNA form, the CDR3 reads TGTGCCAGCAGCTTGGCCAACCTCCTGGGGGATACGCAGTATTTT.

V gene TRBV6-5 combines with J gene TRBJ2-1, with a possible D match to TRBD1 (6 bases). Germline V gene lookup returns CDR1 MNHEY and CDR2 SVGAGI. The CDR3 covers 15 residues. V was clipped by 6 bases and J by 3 bases, with 15 bases between them. Here the CDR3 DNA reads TGTGCCAGCAGGGGGGCCACCAGGGACTACAATGAGCAGTTCTTC. Protein: CASRGATRDYNEQFF.

This rearrangement joins TRBV3-1 (or the pseudogene TRBV3-2) to TRBJ2-7; TRBD2 aligns across 12 bases. The CDR3 contains 15 residues. V gave up 5 bases and J gave up 5 bases; unmatched junction bases: 7. Looked up from germline, CDR1 is LGHDT and CDR2 is YNNKEL (reference sequence). The CDR3 loop reads CASSGTSGRYHEQYF. Written as DNA, the CDR3 is TGTGCCAGCAGCGGCACTAGCGGGAGGTACCACGAGCAGTACTTC.

The chain uses TRBV25-1 and TRBJ2-2; TRBD1 or TRBD2 may be the D gene (5 bases each). CDR1 and CDR2 (germline): MGHDK, SYGVNS. V lost 6 bases, J lost 3 bases, and 14 bases lay in between. The CDR3 spans 15 residues. Here the CDR3 DNA reads TGTGCCAGCAGCCACTCGGGACGGCACACCGGGGAGCTGTTTTTT. It is translated as CASSHSGRHTGELFF.

The chain couples TRBV5-5 to TRBJ1-4; no clear D. CDR1 is SGHKS, CDR2 YYEKEE, per germline (reference sequence). V was pared by 1 base and J by 5 bases, with 12 bases between. The CDR3 sequence is 15 residues long. The CDR3 sequence: CASSLFPGLNEKLFF. DNA of the CDR3: TGTGCCAGCAGCTTGTTTCCGGGTCTAAATGAAAAACTGTTTTTT.

The chain joins TRBV5-4 to TRBJ2-3, with 8 bases that match TRBD2. CDR1 and CDR2 (germline): SGHNT, YYREEE (reference sequence). The trim removed 3 bases at V and 4 bases at J, leaving 13 bases unmatched. This CDR3 spans 17 amino acids. CDR3 protein: CASSSQIEREFADTQYF. The CDR3 nucleotides read TGTGCCAGCAGCTCCCAGATTGAGCGGGAGTTCGCAGATACGCAGTATTTT. Using reference TRBV5-4 and TRBJ2-3 for the parts outside the CDR3, the full variable domain is ETGVTQSPTHLIKTRGQQVTLRCSSQSGHNTVSWYQQALGQGPQFIFQYYREEENGRGNFPPRFSGLQFPNYSSELNVNALELDDSALYLCASSSQIEREFADTQYFGPGTRLTVL.

The chain combines TRBV7-9 with TRBJ2-1; D perhaps matches TRBD1 (5 bases). This CDR3 region has 14 residues. Germline V gene sequence: CDR1 SEHNR, CDR2 FQNEAQ (reference sequence). Between the trimmed V and J ends, which lost 5 bases and 8 bases, there was a span of 16 bases. As DNA, the CDR3 is TGTGCCAGCAGCCCAGGGCAGGGTTTGGATGAGCAGTTCTTC. This translates into CASSPGQGLDEQFF. The full variable domain, in which reference TRBV7-9 and TRBJ2-1 provide the parts outside the CDR3, is DTGVSQNPRHKITKRGQNVTFRCDPISEHNRLYWYRQTLGQGPEFLTYFQNEAQLEKSRLLSDRFSAERPKGSFSTLEIQRTEQGDSAMYLCASSPGQGLDEQFFGPGTRLTVL.

The rearrangement joins TRBV6-6 to TRBJ1-2; D may be TRBD1 (6 bases). Looked up from germline, CDR1 is MNHNY and CDR2 is SVGAGI (reference sequence). Trimming pared 7 bases from V and 0 bases from J, leaving 12 bases between. CDR3 length: 14 residues. CDR3 nucleotide sequence: TGTGCCAGCACCCGACAGGTCGCTAACTATGGCTACACCTTC. Amino acids: CASTRQVANYGYTF.

The chain is built from TRBV6-2 or TRBV6-3 and TRBJ1-5; unclear D gene. Germline V gene lookup returns CDR1 MNHEY and CDR2 SVGEGT. V was pared by 0 bases and J by 3 bases, with 18 bases between. The CDR3 has 18 amino acids. DNA of the CDR3: TGTGCCAGCAGTTACTCCGGGAATCCTACAACTTACAATCAGCCCCAGCATTTT. Translating it yields CASSYSGNPTTYNQPQHF.